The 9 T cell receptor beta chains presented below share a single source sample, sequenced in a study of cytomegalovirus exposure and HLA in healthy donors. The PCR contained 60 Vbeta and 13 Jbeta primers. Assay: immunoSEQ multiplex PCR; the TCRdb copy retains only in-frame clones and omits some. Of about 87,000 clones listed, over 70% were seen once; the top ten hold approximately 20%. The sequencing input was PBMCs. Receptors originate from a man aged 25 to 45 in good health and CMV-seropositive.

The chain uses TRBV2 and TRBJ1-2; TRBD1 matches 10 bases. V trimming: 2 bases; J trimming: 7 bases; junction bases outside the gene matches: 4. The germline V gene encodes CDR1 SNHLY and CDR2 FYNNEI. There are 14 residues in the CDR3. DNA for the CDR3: TGTGCCAGCAGTGAAAGACAGGGGGCGTCTGGCTACACCTTC. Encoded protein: CASSERQGASGYTF.

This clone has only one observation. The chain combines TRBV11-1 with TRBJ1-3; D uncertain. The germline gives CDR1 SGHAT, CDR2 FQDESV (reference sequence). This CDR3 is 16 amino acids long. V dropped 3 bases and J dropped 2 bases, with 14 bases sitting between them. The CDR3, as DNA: TGTGCCAGCAGCTTTCAGCGGAACCCTCCTGGAAACACCATATATTTT. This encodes CASSFQRNPPGNTIYF.

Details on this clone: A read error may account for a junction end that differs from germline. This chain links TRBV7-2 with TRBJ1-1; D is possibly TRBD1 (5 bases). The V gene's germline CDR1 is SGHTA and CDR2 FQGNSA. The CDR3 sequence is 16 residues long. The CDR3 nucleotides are TGTGCCGGCAGCTTAGTGCTGGGCCAGGGGAACACTGAAGCTTTCTTT. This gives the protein CAGSLVLGQGNTEAFF.

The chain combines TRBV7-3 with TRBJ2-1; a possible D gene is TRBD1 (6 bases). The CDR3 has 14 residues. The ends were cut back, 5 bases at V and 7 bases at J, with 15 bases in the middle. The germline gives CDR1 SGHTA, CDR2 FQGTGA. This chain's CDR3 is CASSPGEPGNEQFF. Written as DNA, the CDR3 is TGTGCCAGCAGCCCAGGGGAGCCGGGGAATGAGCAGTTCTTC.

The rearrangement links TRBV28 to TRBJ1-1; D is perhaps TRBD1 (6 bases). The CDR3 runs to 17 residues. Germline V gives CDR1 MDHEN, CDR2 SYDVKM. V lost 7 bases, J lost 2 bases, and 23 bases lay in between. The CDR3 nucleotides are TGTGCCAGCATAGGACAGCCCTATTACCTGACTAACACTGAAGCTTTCTTT. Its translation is CASIGQPYYLTNTEAFF.

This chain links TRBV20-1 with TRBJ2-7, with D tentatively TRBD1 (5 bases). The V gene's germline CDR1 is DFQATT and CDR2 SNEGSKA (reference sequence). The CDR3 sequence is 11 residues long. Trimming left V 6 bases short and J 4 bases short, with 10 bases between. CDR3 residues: CSATTDYEQYF. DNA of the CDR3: TGCAGTGCAACGACAGATTACGAGCAGTACTTC.

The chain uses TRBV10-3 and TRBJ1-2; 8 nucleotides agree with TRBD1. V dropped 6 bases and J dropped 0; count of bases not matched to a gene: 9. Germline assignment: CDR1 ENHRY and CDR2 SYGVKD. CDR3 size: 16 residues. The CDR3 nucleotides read TGTGCCATCAGGGGAGAACAGGGGGGAACTAACTATGGCTACACCTTC. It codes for CAIRGEQGGTNYGYTF.

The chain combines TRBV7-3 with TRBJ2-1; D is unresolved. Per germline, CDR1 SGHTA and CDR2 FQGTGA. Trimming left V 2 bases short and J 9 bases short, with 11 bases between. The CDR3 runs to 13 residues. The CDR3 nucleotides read TGTGCCAGCAGCTTACAAACTTCGGGTGAGCAGTTCTTC. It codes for CASSLQTSGEQFF. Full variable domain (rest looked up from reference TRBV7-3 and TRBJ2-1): GAGVSQTPSNKVTEKGKYVELRCDPISGHTALYWYRQSLGQGPEFLIYFQGTGAADDSGLPNDRFFAVRPEGSVSTLKIQRTERGDSAVYLCASSLQTSGEQFFGPGTRLTVL.

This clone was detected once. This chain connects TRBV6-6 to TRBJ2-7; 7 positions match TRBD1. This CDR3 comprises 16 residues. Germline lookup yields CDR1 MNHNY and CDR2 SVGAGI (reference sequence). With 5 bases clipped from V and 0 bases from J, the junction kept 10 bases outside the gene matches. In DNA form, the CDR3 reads TGTGCCAGCAGTCTCAGACAGGGACCTCTCTCCTACGAGCAGTACTTC. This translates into CASSLRQGPLSYEQYF.